This TCR beta chain was sequenced in a study of T cells in Graves' hyperthyroidism and ophthalmopathy. The study, taken as a whole, reports: Model predictions of ophthalmopathy came a median around 7.1 months before onset.

There were TCR beta CDR3 regions amplified from RNA transcripts. The HTBI primer set was used in a first-round RT-PCR of the TCR CDR3. One entry per CDR3 protein results from TCRdb running MiXCR on the multiplex PCR reads. The repertoire consists of under 350,000 distinct CDR3 sequences, with 15% to 20% occurring once and the leading ten covering less than 65%. No ophthalmopathy progression within 18 months constituted stable Graves' hyperthyroidism. In this sample, this clonotype turned up many times. Its antigen remains unknown. The CDR3 loop spans 15 amino acids. V lost 6 bases, J lost 2 bases, and 14 bases lay in between. Germline V lookup: CDR1 SNHLY, CDR2 FYNNEI.

Sequencing was carried out using blood. This clonotype originated in a woman aged 45-59 years with Graves' hyperthyroidism. V usage is TRBV2 and J usage is TRBJ1-5; perhaps TRBD1 as D (5 bases). CDR3 region: CASRGDGRGNQPQHF. CDR3 DNA sequence: TGTGCCAGCAGGGGGGACGGTCGAGGCAATCAGCCCCAGCATTTT. Using reference TRBV2 and TRBJ1-5 for the parts outside the CDR3, the full variable domain is EPEVTQTPSHQVTQMGQEVILRCVPISNHLYFYWYRQILGQKVEFLVSFYNNEISEKSEIFDDQFSVERPDGSNFTLKIRSTKLEDSAMYFCASRGDGRGNQPQHFGDGTRLSIL.